Listed below are T cell receptor beta chains from one sample, sequenced in a study of beta chain features in type 1 diabetes. Profiled with immunoSEQ multiplex PCR; TCRdb holds only in-frame clones, not every one. The repertoire holds 680,000 or so clones, with around 15% as singletons. Sequencing was performed on naive CD4+ T cells from blood. The receptors were sampled from a man between 18 and 29 years old in good health. The conserved cysteine and the conserved F or W are not part of the CDR3 here. Size is omitted from some rows. Given values are once, few, many or a class for expanded clones.

V	size	CDR3
TRBV2	few	GQRQPGPA
TRBV9	few	ASSGPRDRGEVTQY
TRBV5-6	-	ASSLGTPDQPQH
TRBV11-2	-	ASSLVGQGARNYEQY
TRBV10-3	-	AISGTGGPRWY
TRBV10-3	-	AIRPTGASSGNTIY
TRBV19	-	ASSILLVGTEAF
TRBV30	few	AWNGRVRTEAF
TRBV19	-	ASSIVTARGTEAF
TRBV28	few	ASSFRDRVYEQY
TRBV6-5	-	ASSGRGTEAF
TRBV27	few	ASSFVTEMNTEAF
TRBV13	-	ASSLVGPSYNEQF
TRBV5-5	few	ASSLVHSNPGTQY
TRBV7-9	-	ASSRAQGETQY
TRBV5-1	-	ASRLTGQETQY
TRBV6-1	-	ASTNRGNTEAF
TRBV7-3	few	ASSVQPNTEAF
TRBV6-4	-	ASSGANVLT
TRBV28	few	ASSFVDEQY
TRBV15	-	ATSRATDTQY
TRBV7-9	-	ATTGWNSPLH
TRBV28	few	ASSLQGLKGQETQY